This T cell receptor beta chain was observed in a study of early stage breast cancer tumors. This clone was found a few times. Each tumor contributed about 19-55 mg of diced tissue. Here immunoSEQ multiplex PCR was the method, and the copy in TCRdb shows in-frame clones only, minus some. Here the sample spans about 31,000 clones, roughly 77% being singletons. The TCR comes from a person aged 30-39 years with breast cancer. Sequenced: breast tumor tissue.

The CDR3 spells CASSSTPDYYEQYF. CDR3 nucleotide sequence: TGTGCCAGCAGTTCCACCCCTGACTATTACGAGCAGTACTTC. The J gene is TRBJ2-7, the V gene TRBV27, with D perhaps TRBD2 (5 bases). V was cut by 4 bases and J by 4 bases, with 14 bases left in between. The CDR3 runs 14 residues. Looked up from germline, CDR1 is MNHEY and CDR2 is SMNVEV (reference sequence).